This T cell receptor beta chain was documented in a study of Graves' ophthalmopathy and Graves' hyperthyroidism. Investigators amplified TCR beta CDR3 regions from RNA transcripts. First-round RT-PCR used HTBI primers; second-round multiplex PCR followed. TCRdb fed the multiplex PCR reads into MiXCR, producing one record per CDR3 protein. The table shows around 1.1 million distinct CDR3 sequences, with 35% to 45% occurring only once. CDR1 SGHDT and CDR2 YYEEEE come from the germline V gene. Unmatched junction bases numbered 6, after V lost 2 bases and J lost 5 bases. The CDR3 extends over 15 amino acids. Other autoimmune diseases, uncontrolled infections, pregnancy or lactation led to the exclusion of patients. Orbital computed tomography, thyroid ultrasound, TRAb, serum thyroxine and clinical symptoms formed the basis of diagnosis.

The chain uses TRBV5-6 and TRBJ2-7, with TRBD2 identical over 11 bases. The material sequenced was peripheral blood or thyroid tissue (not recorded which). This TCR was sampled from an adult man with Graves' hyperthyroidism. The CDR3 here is CASSLLAGDVHEQYF. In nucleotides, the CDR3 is TGTGCCAGCAGCTTACTAGCGGGAGATGTACACGAGCAGTACTTC.